Below, 29 T cell receptor beta chains from the same sample are listed, as sequenced in a study of T-cell reconstitution after alpha-beta-depleted transplantation in children. The TCRbeta library incorporated unique molecular identifiers. TCRdb analysed the PCR reads with MiXCR anew, one entry per CDR3 protein. Among approximately 400,000 distinct CDR3 sequences listed, about 11% were seen once. Sequencing used PBMCs from the stem cell graft donor, obtained from the stem cell graft. The receptors derive from a human donor who donated a stem cell graft to a child with acute myeloid leukemia.

This clonotype appeared a few times. This chain uses TRBV11-2 with TRBJ2-7; 7 bases fit TRBD2. J lost 5 bases, V lost 7 bases, and 11 bases had no gene match. The CDR3 has 14 residues. Germline values: CDR1 SGHAT, CDR2 FQNNGV. The CDR3 loop is CASIPAGAIHEQYF. The CDR3 nucleotides read TGTGCCAGCATCCCGGCGGGAGCAATCCACGAGCAGTACTTC.

In the case of this clonotype: A much more abundant neighbour one base away suggests this may be a read error. This sequence joins TRBV12-3 or TRBV12-4 and TRBJ1-3; D is ambiguous. The CDR3 runs 16 residues. As DNA, the CDR3 is TGTGCCAGCAGTTTAAAAGGGCCCAGCTCTGCAAACACCATATATTTT. Its protein is CASSLKGPSSANTIYF.

This clonotype was picked up a small number of times. J is TRBJ2-5 and V is TRBV6-5; TRBD1 matches at 7 bases. The germline V gene has CDR1 MNHEY and CDR2 SVGAGI. V lost 2 bases and J lost 4; bases outside the gene matches: 7. The CDR3 has 15 amino acids. The CDR3 nucleotides are TGTGCCAGCAGTTACCTAAGACAGGGTGTAGAGACCCAGTACTTC. It encodes CASSYLRQGVETQYF.

The chain has TRBV27 and TRBJ2-7; 7 bases are a match to TRBD1. V dropped 6 bases and J dropped 7; count of bases not matched to a gene: 9. Germline-derived CDR1 and CDR2 are MNHEY and SMNVEV (reference sequence). CDR3 length: 13 residues. The CDR3 DNA is TGTGCCAGCAGCCTCACAGGGGTTGAAGAGCAGTACGTC. Protein: CASSLTGVEEQYV.

In nucleotides, the CDR3 is TGCGCCAGCAGCTTGGGGACTCCATGGGACACTGAAGCTTTCTTT. Translated: CASSLGTPWDTEAFF. This chain connects TRBV5-1 to TRBJ1-1; no clear D. The CDR3 covers 15 residues. Trimming stripped 0 bases from V and 3 bases from J, with 12 bases between. CDR1 and CDR2 (germline): SGHRS, YFSETQ.

There are many counts of this clonotype. The rearrangement links TRBV5-4 to TRBJ2-7, with 8 bases matching TRBD1. The CDR3 spans 13 residues. Germline CDR1 SGHNT, CDR2 YYREEE (reference sequence). V was pared by 4 bases and J by 5 bases, with 5 bases of the junction left unmatched. In DNA form, the CDR3 reads TGTGCCAGCAGCCGTCAGGGGGCCGACGAGCAGTACTTC. The encoded protein is CASSRQGADEQYF.

This clonotype was detected a few times. The rearrangement links TRBV5-4 to TRBJ2-7, with D perhaps assigned TRBD1 or TRBD2 (5 bases each). Trimming removed 3 bases from V and 4 bases from J, with 11 bases in between. The germline CDR1 and CDR2 sequences are SGHNT and YYREEE (reference sequence). The CDR3 runs 13 residues. CDR3 sequence (DNA): TGTGCCAGCAGCTCCCGTGGGGGTTACGAGCAGTACTTC. It codes for CASSSRGGYEQYF.

V gene TRBV5-1 combines with J gene TRBJ2-1; D tentatively fits TRBD1 or TRBD2 (5 bases each). The germline CDR1 and CDR2 sequences are SGHRS and YFSETQ. The CDR3 totals 16 residues. With 0 bases removed from V and 0 bases from J, the gap between germline ends came to 10 bases. CDR3 region: CASSLDRGGSYNEQFF. For the CDR3, the DNA is TGCGCCAGCAGCTTGGATCGTGGGGGCTCCTACAATGAGCAGTTCTTC. Looking up the rest from reference TRBV5-1 and TRBJ2-1 gives the full variable domain: KAGVTQTPRYLIKTRGQQVTLSCSPISGHRSVSWYQQTPGQGLQFLFEYFSETQRNKGNFPGRFSGRQFSNSRSEMNVSTLELGDSALYLCASSLDRGGSYNEQFFGPGTRLTVL.

In this sample, this clonotype turned up many times. The chain carries TRBV9 and TRBJ1-2; D call uncertain. CDR1 and CDR2 (germline): SGDLS, YYNGEE. V lost 4 bases, J lost 7 bases, and 20 bases lay in between. This CDR3 has 15 residues. CDR3 region: CASSREVTVSLGYTF. The CDR3 coding sequence is TGTGCCAGCAGCAGAGAAGTCACGGTGTCTCTTGGCTACACCTTC.

This clonotype turned up a few times. This chain links TRBV20-1 with TRBJ2-4; 10 bases line up with TRBD2. Germline assignment: CDR1 DFQATT and CDR2 SNEGSKA (reference sequence). Trimming at V came to 1 base and at J to 5 bases, leaving 5 bases not matched to a gene. The CDR3 extends over 15 amino acids. The CDR3 nucleotides are TGCAGTGCTAGAGTAACTAGCGGGATTCAAAACATTCAGTACTTC. This encodes CSARVTSGIQNIQYF.

This clonotype was detected only a few times. This chain links TRBV5-1 with TRBJ2-6, with D perhaps TRBD1 (5 bases). CDR1 is SGHRS, CDR2 YFSETQ, per germline. This CDR3 spans 15 amino acids. The V gene lost 4 bases and the J gene lost 2 bases, with 10 bases spanning the gap. DNA of the CDR3: TGCGCCAGCAGCCAAACAGGCCCTGGGGCCAACGTCCTGACTTTC. Its protein is CASSQTGPGANVLTF.

This clonotype was counted between two and nine times. The chain is built from TRBV27 and TRBJ2-2; no reliable D call. The CDR3 has 15 residues. From germline, CDR1 is MNHEY and CDR2 SMNVEV (reference sequence). Trimming left V 7 bases short and J 3 bases short, with 15 bases between. CDR3 in amino acids: CASTPDPGHTGELFF. DNA of the CDR3: TGTGCCAGCACCCCGGACCCCGGGCACACCGGGGAGCTGTTTTTT.

The V and J genes are TRBV20-1 and TRBJ2-3; 8 positions match TRBD2. Germline V CDR1 and CDR2: DFQATT, SNEGSKA (reference sequence). The CDR3 sequence is 15 residues long. The ends lost 3 bases at V and 4 bases at J; junction bases unmatched: 9. The CDR3 here is CSASPSGGAADTQYF. The CDR3 DNA is TGCAGTGCTAGCCCTTCCGGGGGGGCGGCAGATACGCAGTATTTT.

The sample holds many counts of this clonotype. The V call is TRBV6-1, the J call TRBJ1-6, with 7 nucleotides matching TRBD1. Germline CDR1 and CDR2: MNHNS and SASEGT. The CDR3 has 13 residues. Trimming cost V 8 bases and J 5 bases; bases outside gene matches: 3. The DNA for the CDR3 is TGTGCCAGCCGGGACAGCAATAATTCACCCCTCCACTTT. Translation gives CASRDSNNSPLHF.

The chain uses TRBV10-3 and TRBJ1-5; 10 bases map to TRBD1. Germline V gives CDR1 ENHRY, CDR2 SYGVKD. This CDR3 region has 13 residues. V trimming: 9 bases; J trimming: 7 bases; junction bases outside the gene matches: 6. CDR3 amino acids: CAIRQGAGQPQHF. CDR3 DNA: TGTGCCATACGACAGGGGGCCGGGCAGCCCCAGCATTTT.

The V call is TRBV30, the J call TRBJ2-7; no reliable D call. With 2 bases removed from V and 6 bases from J, the gap between germline ends came to 14 bases. Germline values: CDR1 GTSNPN, CDR2 SVGIG (reference sequence). The CDR3 consists of 13 residues. CDR3 residues: CAWSFQGPCEQYF. CDR3 bases: TGTGCCTGGAGTTTCCAAGGCCCCTGCGAGCAGTACTTC. Variable domain in full (rest from reference TRBV30 and TRBJ2-7): SQTIHQWPATLVQPVGSPLSLECTVEGTSNPNLYWYRQAAGRGLQLLFYSVGIGQISSEVPQNLSASRPQDRQFILSSKKLLLSDSGFYLCAWSFQGPCEQYFGPGTRLTVT.

The rearrangement links TRBV4-3 to TRBJ1-4; 8 bases align to TRBD1. The CDR3 loop spans 19 amino acids. After removal of 0 bases from V and 3 bases from J, the junction contained 12 bases not matched to a gene. The V gene's germline CDR1 is LGHNA and CDR2 YSLEER. The CDR3 DNA reads as TGCGCCAGCAGCCAAGATCAATTCCCGACAGGGGTGGCTAATGAAAAACTGTTTTTT. This translates into CASSQDQFPTGVANEKLFF.

This clonotype turned up a few times. This chain uses TRBV27 with TRBJ2-1; D call uncertain. This CDR3 is built from 14 residues. Per germline, CDR1 MNHEY and CDR2 SMNVEV (reference sequence). V was trimmed by 5 bases and J by 10 bases, leaving 18 bases between them. This CDR3 is CASSPITPEGEQFF. The CDR3 region has the DNA TGTGCCAGCAGTCCCATAACCCCTGAAGGGGAGCAGTTCTTC.

This clonotype has a count of ten or more. V usage is TRBV7-2 and J usage is TRBJ1-4, with 8 bases identical to TRBD1. CDR1 and CDR2 from the germline V gene are SGHTA and FQGNSA. The CDR3 has 15 residues. The V and J ends lost 5 bases and 6 bases, in that order; junction bases with no gene match: 8. Here the CDR3 reads CASSQGQGSDEKLFF. The CDR3 coding sequence is TGTGCCAGCAGCCAAGGACAGGGAAGCGATGAAAAACTGTTTTTT.

In its sample, this clonotype was seen a few times. V and J are TRBV30 and TRBJ2-1; D not resolved. Deletions cut 1 base from V and 0 bases from J, with 7 bases between. This CDR3 has 14 amino acids. Germline-derived CDR1 and CDR2 are GTSNPN and SVGIG (reference sequence). This chain's CDR3 is CAWSAMTSYNEQFF. The CDR3 DNA reads as TGTGCCTGGAGTGCAATGACCTCCTACAATGAGCAGTTCTTC.

A note on this clonotype: A clone one base away is much larger, so this may be a read error. The chain couples TRBV20-1 to TRBJ1-1; no reliable D call. In germline, CDR1 is DFQATT, CDR2 SNEGSKA (reference sequence). This CDR3 spans 14 amino acids. CDR3 protein: CSAQRTTQNTESFF. CDR3 nucleotides: TGCAGTGCTCAACGTACAACTCAGAACACTGAATCTTTCTTT.

The rearrangement uses TRBV5-1 and TRBJ2-5; D may correspond to TRBD1 or TRBD2 (6 bases each). The CDR3 sequence is 16 residues long. The V end lost 3 bases, the J end lost 1 base, and 16 bases lay between the germline ends. Germline lookup yields CDR1 SGHRS and CDR2 YFSETQ. CDR3 bases: TGCGCCAGCAGCTGGACACTGGGGGGCTCCCAAGAGACCCAGTACTTC. Amino acids: CASSWTLGGSQETQYF. Combining the CDR3 with reference TRBV5-1 and TRBJ2-5 gives the whole variable domain KAGVTQTPRYLIKTRGQQVTLSCSPISGHRSVSWYQQTPGQGLQFLFEYFSETQRNKGNFPGRFSGRQFSNSRSEMNVSTLELGDSALYLCASSWTLGGSQETQYFGPGTRLLVL.

The chain couples TRBV14 to TRBJ2-6, with TRBD1 matching over 11 bases. CDR3 length: 19 residues. The V gene end was trimmed by 4 bases and the J gene end by 2 bases; junction bases not matched to a gene: 10. Germline V gene lookup returns CDR1 SGHDN and CDR2 FVKESK. This CDR3 reads CASSRSGQGVAAGANVLTF. The DNA of the CDR3 is TGTGCCAGCAGCCGTTCGGGACAGGGGGTCGCGGCTGGGGCCAACGTCCTGACTTTC.

This clonotype was seen more than once but under ten times. This sequence joins TRBV11-2 and TRBJ1-1, with D possibly TRBD1 on 5 matching bases. V lost 3 bases, J lost 3 bases, and 14 bases lay in between. The CDR3 extends over 15 amino acids. The germline CDR1 and CDR2 sequences are SGHAT and FQNNGV. The CDR3 nucleotides are TGTGCCAGCAGCTTTGTGGGGAGGGGAGACACTGAAGCTTTCTTT. Translation gives CASSFVGRGDTEAFF.

The chain is built from TRBV12-3 or TRBV12-4 and TRBJ2-1; D is unresolved. The CDR3 consists of 16 residues. V lost 0 bases and J 0 bases, leaving 9 bases between the germline ends. The DNA for the CDR3 is TGTGCCAGCAGTTTAGCGCTTTTGGGCTCCTACAATGAGCAGTTCTTC. Translation: CASSLALLGSYNEQFF.

V gene TRBV20-1 combines with J gene TRBJ2-1; 16 bases are a match to TRBD2. The CDR3 consists of 15 residues. V lost 0 bases and J lost 12; bases outside the gene matches: 5. Germline CDR1 is DFQATT and CDR2 is SNEGSKA (reference sequence). CDR3 sequence: CSARDFGTSGRGQFF. CDR3 nucleotide sequence: TGCAGTGCTAGAGATTTCGGGACTAGCGGGAGGGGGCAGTTCTTC.

The chain links TRBV7-2 to TRBJ2-5, with unresolved D. The germline V and J ends were trimmed by 1 base and 1 base, with 10 bases remaining between them. The germline V gene encodes CDR1 SGHTA and CDR2 FQGNSA. The CDR3 has 15 amino acids. The CDR3 sequence: CASSLVGWLQETQYF. CDR3 coding DNA: TGTGCCAGCAGCTTAGTGGGGTGGCTCCAAGAGACCCAGTACTTC. The whole variable domain, filled in from reference TRBV7-2 and TRBJ2-5, reads GAGVSQSPSNKVTEKGKDVELRCDPISGHTALYWYRQSLGQGLEFLIYFQGNSAPDKSGLPSDRFSAERTGGSVSTLTIQRTQQEDSAVYLCASSLVGWLQETQYFGPGTRLLVL.

V and J are TRBV29-1 and TRBJ2-3, with TRBD2 as a possible D gene (6 bases). Germline CDR1 SQVTM, CDR2 ANQGSEA. The V end lost 4 bases, the J end lost 2 bases, and 16 bases lay between the germline ends. The CDR3 extends over 15 amino acids. This CDR3 reads CSVGRLGLTTDTQYF. CDR3 nucleotides: TGCAGCGTTGGGAGACTAGGATTAACCACAGATACGCAGTATTTT.

This clonotype was counted between two and nine times. The CDR3 reads CASSYSRLEWDTEAFF. Written as DNA, the CDR3 is TGTGCCAGCAGTTACTCGAGGCTGGAGTGGGACACTGAAGCTTTCTTT. The chain has TRBV6-5 and TRBJ1-1, with D unresolved. The germline V and J ends were trimmed by 0 bases and 3 bases, with 14 bases remaining between them. The CDR3 has 16 residues. From germline, CDR1 is MNHEY and CDR2 SVGAGI.